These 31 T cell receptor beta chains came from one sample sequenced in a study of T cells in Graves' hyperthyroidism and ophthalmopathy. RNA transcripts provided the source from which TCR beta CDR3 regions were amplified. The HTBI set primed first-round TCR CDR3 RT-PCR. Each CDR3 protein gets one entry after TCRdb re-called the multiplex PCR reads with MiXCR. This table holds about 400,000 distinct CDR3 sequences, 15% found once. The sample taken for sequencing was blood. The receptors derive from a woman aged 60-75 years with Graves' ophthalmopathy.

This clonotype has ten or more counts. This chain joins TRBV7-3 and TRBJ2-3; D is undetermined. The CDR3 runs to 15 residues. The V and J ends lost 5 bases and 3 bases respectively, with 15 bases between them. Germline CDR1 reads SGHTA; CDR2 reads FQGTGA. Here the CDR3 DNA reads TGTGCCAGCAGCAACGCAGGTCACCCTACAGATACGCAGTATTTT. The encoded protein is CASSNAGHPTDTQYF. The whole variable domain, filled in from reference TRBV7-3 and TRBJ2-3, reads GAGVSQTPSNKVTEKGKYVELRCDPISGHTALYWYRQSLGQGPEFLIYFQGTGAADDSGLPNDRFFAVRPEGSVSTLKIQRTERGDSAVYLCASSNAGHPTDTQYFGPGTRLTVL.

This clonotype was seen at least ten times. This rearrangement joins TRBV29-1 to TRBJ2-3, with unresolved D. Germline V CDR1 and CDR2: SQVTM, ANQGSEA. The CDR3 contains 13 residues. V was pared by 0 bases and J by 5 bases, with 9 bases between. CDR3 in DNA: TGCAGCGTTGAAGATGGCGGAGTAGATACGCAGTATTTT. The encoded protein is CSVEDGGVDTQYF.

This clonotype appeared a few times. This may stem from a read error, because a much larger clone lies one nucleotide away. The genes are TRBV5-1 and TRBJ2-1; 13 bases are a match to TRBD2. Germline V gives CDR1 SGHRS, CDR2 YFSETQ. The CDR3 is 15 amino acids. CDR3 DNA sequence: TGCGCCAGCAGCCCGACTAGCGGGAGGTACAATGGGCAGTTCTTC. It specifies CASSPTSGRYNGQFF.

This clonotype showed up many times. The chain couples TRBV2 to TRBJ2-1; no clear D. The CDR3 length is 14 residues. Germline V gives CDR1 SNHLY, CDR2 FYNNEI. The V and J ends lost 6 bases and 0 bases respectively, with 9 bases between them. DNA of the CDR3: TGTGCCAGCAGGGACCGGGCCTCCTACAATGAGCAGTTCTTC. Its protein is CASRDRASYNEQFF.

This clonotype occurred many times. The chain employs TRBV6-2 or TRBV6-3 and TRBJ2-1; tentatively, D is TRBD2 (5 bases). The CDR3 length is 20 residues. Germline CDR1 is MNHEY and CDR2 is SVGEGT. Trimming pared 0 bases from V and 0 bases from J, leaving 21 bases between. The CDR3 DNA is TGTGCCAGCAGTTACTCGACCCCGGCCCTAATAGCGTACTCCTACAATGAGCAGTTCTTC. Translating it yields CASSYSTPALIAYSYNEQFF.

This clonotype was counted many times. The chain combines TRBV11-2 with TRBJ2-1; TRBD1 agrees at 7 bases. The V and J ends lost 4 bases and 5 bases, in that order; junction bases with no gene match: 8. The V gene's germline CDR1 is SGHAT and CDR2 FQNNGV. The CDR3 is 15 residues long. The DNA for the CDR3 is TGTGCCAGCAGCTCTCGGGACAGCTTAAACAATGAGCAGTTCTTC. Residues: CASSSRDSLNNEQFF.

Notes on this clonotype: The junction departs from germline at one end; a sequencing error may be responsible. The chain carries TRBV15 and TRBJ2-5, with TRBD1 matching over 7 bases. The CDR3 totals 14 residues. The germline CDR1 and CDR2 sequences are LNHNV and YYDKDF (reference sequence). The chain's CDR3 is CATSRDDREETQCF. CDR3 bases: TGTGCCACCAGCAGAGATGACAGGGAAGAGACCCAGTGCTTC.

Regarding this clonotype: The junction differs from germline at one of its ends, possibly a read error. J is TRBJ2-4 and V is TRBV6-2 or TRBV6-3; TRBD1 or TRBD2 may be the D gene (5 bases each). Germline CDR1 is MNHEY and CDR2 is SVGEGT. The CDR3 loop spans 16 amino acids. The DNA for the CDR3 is TGTGCCAGCAGTACCAGGACAAATCTAGCCAAAGACATTCAGTACTTC. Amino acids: CASSTRTNLAKDIQYF.

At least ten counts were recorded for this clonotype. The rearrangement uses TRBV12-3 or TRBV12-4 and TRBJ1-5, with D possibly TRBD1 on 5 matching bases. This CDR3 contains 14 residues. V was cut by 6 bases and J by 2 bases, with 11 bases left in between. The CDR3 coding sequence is TGTGCCAGCAGCCCAGGGAGCGGCAATCAGCCCCAGCATTTT. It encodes CASSPGSGNQPQHF.

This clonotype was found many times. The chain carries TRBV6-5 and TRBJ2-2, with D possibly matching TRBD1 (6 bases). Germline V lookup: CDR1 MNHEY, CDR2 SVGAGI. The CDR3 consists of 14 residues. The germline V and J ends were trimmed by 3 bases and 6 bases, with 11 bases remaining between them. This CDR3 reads CASSYEAGAGELFF. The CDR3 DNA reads TGTGCCAGCAGTTATGAGGCAGGGGCCGGGGAGCTGTTTTTT.

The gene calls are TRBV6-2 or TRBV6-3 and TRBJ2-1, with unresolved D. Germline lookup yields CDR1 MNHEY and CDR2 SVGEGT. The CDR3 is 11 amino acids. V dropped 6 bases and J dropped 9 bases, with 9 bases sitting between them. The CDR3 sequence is CASRTRAEQFF. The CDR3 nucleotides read TGTGCCAGCAGAACCCGGGCTGAGCAGTTCTTC.

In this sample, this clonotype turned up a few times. The CDR3 spells CSARDPSGRAHNEQFF. The CDR3 coding sequence is TGCAGTGCTAGAGATCCCAGCGGGAGGGCCCACAATGAGCAGTTCTTC. The rearrangement joins TRBV20-1 to TRBJ2-1, with 10 bases aligning to TRBD2. The germline V gene encodes CDR1 DFQATT and CDR2 SNEGSKA (reference sequence). This CDR3 spans 16 amino acids. V dropped 0 bases and J dropped 5; count of bases not matched to a gene: 7.

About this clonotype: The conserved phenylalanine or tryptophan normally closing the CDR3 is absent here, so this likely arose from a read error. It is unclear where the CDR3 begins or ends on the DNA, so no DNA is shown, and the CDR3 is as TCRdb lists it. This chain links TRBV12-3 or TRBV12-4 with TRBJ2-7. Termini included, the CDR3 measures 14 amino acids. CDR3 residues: CASSLAGVIYEQHL.

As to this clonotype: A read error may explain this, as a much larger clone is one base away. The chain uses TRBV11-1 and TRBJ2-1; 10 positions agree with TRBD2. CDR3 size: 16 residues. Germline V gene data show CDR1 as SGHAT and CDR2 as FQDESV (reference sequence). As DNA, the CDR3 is TGTGGCAGCAGCTTAGCGCCACTAGCGGGGTACAATGAGCAGTTCTTC. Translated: CGSSLAPLAGYNEQFF. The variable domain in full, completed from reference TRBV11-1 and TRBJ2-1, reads EAEVAQSPRYKITEKSQAVAFWCDPISGHATLYWYRQILGQGPELLVQFQDESVVDDSQLPKDRFSAERLKGVDSTLKIQPAELGDSAMYLCGSSLAPLAGYNEQFFGPGTRLTVL.

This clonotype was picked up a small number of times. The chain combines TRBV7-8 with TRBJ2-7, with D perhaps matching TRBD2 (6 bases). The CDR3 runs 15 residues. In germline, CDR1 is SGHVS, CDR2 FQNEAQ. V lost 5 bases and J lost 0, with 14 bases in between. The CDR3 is CASSHGRESSYEQYF. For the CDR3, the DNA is TGTGCCAGCAGCCACGGACGGGAGAGCTCCTACGAGCAGTACTTC.

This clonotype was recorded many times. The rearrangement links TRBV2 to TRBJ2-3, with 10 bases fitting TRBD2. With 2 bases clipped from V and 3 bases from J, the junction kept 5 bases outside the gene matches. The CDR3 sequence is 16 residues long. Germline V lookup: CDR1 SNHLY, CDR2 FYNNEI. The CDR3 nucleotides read TGTGCCAGCAGTGAATTTGGGGGACTAGCGACAGATACGCAGTATTTT. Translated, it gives CASSEFGGLATDTQYF.

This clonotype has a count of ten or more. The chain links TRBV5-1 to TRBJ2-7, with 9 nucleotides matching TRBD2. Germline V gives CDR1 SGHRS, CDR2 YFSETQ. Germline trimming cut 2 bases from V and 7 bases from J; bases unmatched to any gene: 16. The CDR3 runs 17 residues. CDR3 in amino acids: CASSFHLAGPSIGEQYF. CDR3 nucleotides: TGCGCCAGCAGCTTTCACCTAGCGGGACCATCCATCGGGGAGCAGTACTTC.

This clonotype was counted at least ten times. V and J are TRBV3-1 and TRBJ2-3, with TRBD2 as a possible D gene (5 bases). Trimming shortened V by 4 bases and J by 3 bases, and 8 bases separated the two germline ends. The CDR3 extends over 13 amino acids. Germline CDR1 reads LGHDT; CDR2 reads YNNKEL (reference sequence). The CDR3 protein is CASSPGWTDTQYF. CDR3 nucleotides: TGTGCCAGCAGCCCGGGGTGGACAGATACGCAGTATTTT.

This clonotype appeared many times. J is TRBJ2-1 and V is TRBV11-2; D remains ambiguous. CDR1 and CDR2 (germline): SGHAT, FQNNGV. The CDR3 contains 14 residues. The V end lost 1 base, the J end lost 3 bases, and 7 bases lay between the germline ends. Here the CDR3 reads CASSLGSGYNEQFF. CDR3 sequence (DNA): TGTGCCAGCAGCTTAGGTAGTGGCTACAATGAGCAGTTCTTC.

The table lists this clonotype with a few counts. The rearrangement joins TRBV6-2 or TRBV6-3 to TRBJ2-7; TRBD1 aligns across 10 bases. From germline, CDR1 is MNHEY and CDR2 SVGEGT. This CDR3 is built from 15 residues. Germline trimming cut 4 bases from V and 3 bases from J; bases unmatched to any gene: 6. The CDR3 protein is CASSWGQGIVYEQYF. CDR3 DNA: TGTGCCAGCAGTTGGGGACAGGGGATAGTCTACGAGCAGTACTTC.

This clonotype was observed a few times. The CDR3 reads CASSEALPYEQYF. In DNA, the CDR3 is TGTGCCAGCAGTGAAGCGCTTCCCTACGAGCAGTACTTC. The chain has TRBV6-1 and TRBJ2-7; D is unresolved. Germline V gene sequence: CDR1 MNHNS, CDR2 SASEGT. Deletions cut 0 bases from V and 2 bases from J, with 5 bases between. The CDR3 consists of 13 residues.

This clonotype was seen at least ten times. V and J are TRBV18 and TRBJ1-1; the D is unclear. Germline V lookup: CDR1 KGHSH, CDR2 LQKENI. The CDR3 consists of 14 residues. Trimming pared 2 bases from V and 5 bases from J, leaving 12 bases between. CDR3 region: CASSPDRTVTEAFF. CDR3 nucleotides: TGTGCCAGCTCACCAGATCGGACGGTGACTGAAGCTTTCTTT.

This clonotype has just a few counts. The chain's CDR3 is CAWTNRAPGEKLFF. The DNA for the CDR3 is TGTGCCTGGACCAACAGAGCCCCGGGTGAAAAACTGTTTTTT. V usage is TRBV30 and J usage is TRBJ1-4; unclear D gene. Germline V gives CDR1 GTSNPN, CDR2 SVGIG (reference sequence). Trimming took off 4 bases at V and 7 bases at J, with 16 bases between the two ends. This CDR3 region has 14 residues. The complete variable domain, with remaining parts taken from reference TRBV30 and TRBJ1-4, reads SQTIHQWPATLVQPVGSPLSLECTVEGTSNPNLYWYRQAAGRGLQLLFYSVGIGQISSEVPQNLSASRPQDRQFILSSKKLLLSDSGFYLCAWTNRAPGEKLFFGSGTQLSVL.

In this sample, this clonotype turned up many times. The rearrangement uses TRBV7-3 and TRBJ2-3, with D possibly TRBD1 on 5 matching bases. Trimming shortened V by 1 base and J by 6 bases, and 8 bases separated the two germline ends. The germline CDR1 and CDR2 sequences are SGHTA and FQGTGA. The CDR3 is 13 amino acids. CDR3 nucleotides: TGTGCCAGCAGCTTAAGTGGGGCGGATACGCAGTATTTT. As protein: CASSLSGADTQYF.

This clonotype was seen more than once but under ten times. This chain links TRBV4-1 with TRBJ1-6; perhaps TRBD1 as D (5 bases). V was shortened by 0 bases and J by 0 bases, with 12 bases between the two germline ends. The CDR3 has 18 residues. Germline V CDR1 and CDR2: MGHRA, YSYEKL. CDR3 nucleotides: TGCGCCAGCAGCCAAGAGGGGCGTACCAGCTCCTATAATTCACCCCTCCACTTT. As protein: CASSQEGRTSSYNSPLHF.

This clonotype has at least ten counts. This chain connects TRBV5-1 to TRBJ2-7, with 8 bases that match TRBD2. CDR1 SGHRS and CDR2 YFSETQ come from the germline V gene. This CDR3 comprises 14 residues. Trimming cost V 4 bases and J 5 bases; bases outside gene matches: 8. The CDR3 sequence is CASSQPRGGHEQYF. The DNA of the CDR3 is TGCGCCAGCAGCCAACCCCGGGGGGGCCACGAGCAGTACTTC.

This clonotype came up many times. CDR3 sequence (DNA): TGCGCCAGCAGCTTGGTTGGGCGTGAAGCTTTCTTT. Its protein product is CASSLVGREAFF. The chain links TRBV5-1 to TRBJ1-1; D remains unclear. The CDR3 spans 12 residues. The V and J ends lost 0 bases and 7 bases respectively, with 7 bases between them. CDR1 SGHRS and CDR2 YFSETQ come from the germline V gene.

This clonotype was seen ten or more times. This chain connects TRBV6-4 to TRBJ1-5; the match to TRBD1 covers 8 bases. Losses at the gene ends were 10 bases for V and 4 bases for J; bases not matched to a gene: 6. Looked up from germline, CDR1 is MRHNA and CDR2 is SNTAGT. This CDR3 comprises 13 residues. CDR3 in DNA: TGTGCCACCCGGACAGGGACGAATCAGCCCCAGCATTTT. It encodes CATRTGTNQPQHF.

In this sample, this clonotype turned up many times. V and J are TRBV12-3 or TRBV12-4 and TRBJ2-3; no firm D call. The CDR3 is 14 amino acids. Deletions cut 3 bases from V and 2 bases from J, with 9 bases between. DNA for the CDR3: TGTGCCAGCAGTTTGGATAGCCTCACAGATACGCAGTATTTT. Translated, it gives CASSLDSLTDTQYF.

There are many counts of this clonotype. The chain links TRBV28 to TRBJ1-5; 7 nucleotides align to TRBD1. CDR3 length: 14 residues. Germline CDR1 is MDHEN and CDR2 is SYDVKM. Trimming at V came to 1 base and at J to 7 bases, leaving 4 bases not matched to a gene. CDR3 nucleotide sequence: TGTGCCAGCAGTTTATTCAGGGGGAGGCAGCCCCAGCATTTT. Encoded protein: CASSLFRGRQPQHF.

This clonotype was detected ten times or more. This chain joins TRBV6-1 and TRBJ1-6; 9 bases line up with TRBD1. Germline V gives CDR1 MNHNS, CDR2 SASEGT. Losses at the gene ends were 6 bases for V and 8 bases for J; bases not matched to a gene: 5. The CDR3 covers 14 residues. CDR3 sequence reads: CASRETGGDSPLHF. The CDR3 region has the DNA TGTGCCAGCAGGGAGACAGGGGGTGATTCACCCCTCCACTTT.